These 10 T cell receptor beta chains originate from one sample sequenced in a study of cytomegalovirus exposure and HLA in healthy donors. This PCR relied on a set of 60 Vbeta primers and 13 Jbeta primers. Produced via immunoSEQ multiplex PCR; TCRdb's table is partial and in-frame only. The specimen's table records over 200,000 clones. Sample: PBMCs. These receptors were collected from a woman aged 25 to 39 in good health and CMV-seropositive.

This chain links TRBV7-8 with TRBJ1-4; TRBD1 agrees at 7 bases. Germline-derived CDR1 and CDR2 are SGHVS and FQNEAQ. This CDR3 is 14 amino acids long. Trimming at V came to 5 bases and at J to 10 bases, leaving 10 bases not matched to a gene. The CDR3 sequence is CASSPRDSGVKLFF. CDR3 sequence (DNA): TGTGCCAGCAGCCCCCGGGACAGTGGCGTAAAACTGTTTTTT.

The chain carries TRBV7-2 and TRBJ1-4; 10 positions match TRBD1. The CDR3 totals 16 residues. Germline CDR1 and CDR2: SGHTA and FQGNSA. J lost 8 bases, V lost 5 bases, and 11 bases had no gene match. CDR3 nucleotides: TGTGCCAGCAGCCGCCCCCTCGTGGGACAGGGGGAAAAACTGTTTTTT. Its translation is CASSRPLVGQGEKLFF.

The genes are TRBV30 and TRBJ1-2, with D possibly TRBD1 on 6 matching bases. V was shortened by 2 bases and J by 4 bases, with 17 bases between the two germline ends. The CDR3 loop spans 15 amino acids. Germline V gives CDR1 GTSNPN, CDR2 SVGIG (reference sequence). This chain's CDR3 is CAWSTPAGGAYGYTF. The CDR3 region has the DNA TGTGCCTGGAGTACCCCGGCGGGGGGCGCCTATGGCTACACCTTC. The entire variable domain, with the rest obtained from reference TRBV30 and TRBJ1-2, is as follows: SQTIHQWPATLVQPVGSPLSLECTVEGTSNPNLYWYRQAAGRGLQLLFYSVGIGQISSEVPQNLSASRPQDRQFILSSKKLLLSDSGFYLCAWSTPAGGAYGYTFGSGTRLTVV.

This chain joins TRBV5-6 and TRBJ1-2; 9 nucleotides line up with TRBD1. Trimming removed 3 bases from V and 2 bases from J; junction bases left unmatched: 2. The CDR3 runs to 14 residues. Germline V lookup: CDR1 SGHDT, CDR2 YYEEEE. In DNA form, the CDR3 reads TGTGCCAGCAGCTCCGGGACAGGGAACTATGGCTACACCTTC. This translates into CASSSGTGNYGYTF. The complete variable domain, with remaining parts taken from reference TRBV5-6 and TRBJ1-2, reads DAGVTQSPTHLIKTRGQQVTLRCSPKSGHDTVSWYQQALGQGPQFIFQYYEEEERQRGNFPDRFSGHQFPNYSSELNVNALLLGDSALYLCASSSGTGNYGYTFGSGTRLTVV.

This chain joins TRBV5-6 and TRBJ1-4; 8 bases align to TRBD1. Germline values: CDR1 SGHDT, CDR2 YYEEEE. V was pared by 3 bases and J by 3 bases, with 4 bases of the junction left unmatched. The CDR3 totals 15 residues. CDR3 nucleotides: TGTGCCAGCAGCTCTCAGGGGGCGGCTAATGAAAAACTGTTTTTT. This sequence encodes CASSSQGAANEKLFF.

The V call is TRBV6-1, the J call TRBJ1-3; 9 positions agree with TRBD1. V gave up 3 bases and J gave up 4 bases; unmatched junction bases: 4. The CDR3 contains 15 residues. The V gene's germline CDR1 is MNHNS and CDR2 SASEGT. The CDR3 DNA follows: TGTGCCAGCAGTGAGTGGACAGGGGTGGGAAACACCATATATTTT. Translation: CASSEWTGVGNTIYF.

This chain's CDR3 is CASSLLVGRDSGNTIYF. CDR3 coding DNA: TGTGCCAGCAGCTTACTTGTGGGGCGCGATTCTGGAAACACCATATATTTT. The chain is built from TRBV7-9 and TRBJ1-3; TRBD1 might be the D (5 bases). V shed 2 bases and J shed 1 base, with 15 bases lying between them. This CDR3 region has 17 residues. Germline V lookup: CDR1 SEHNR, CDR2 FQNEAQ (reference sequence). The whole variable domain, filled in from reference TRBV7-9 and TRBJ1-3, reads DTGVSQNPRHKITKRGQNVTFRCDPISEHNRLYWYRQTLGQGPEFLTYFQNEAQLEKSRLLSDRFSAERPKGSFSTLEIQRTEQGDSAMYLCASSLLVGRDSGNTIYFGEGSWLTVV.

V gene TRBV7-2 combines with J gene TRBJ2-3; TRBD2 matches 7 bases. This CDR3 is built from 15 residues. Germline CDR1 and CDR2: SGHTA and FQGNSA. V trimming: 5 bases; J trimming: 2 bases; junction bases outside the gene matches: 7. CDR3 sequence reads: CASSIWTRYTDTQYF. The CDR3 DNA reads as TGTGCCAGCAGCATATGGACTAGGTACACAGATACGCAGTATTTT.

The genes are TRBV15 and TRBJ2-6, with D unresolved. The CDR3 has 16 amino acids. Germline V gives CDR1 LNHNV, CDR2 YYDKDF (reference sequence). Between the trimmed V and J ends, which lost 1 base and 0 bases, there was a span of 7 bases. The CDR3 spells CATSRGASSGANVLTF. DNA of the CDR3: TGTGCCACCAGCAGAGGAGCCTCCTCTGGGGCCAACGTCCTGACTTTC.

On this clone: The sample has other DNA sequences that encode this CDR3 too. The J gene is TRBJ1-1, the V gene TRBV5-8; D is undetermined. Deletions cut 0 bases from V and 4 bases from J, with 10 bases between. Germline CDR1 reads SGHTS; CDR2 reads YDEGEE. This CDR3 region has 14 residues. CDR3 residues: CASSLGRGRTEAFF. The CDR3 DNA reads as TGTGCCAGCAGCTTGGGCAGAGGGCGCACTGAAGCTTTCTTT.